Presented here are 26 T cell receptor beta chains from one specimen sequenced in a study of Graves' ophthalmopathy and Graves' hyperthyroidism (dated by TCRdb to the late 2010s). The sequencer listed for this sample is Illumina HiSeq 2000. For repertoire sequencing, TCR beta CDR3 regions were amplified from RNA transcripts. The first round of RT-PCR was done with HTBI primers and the Qiagen OneStep RT-PCR kit, and was followed by a second round of multiplex PCR, then size selection and purification. TCRdb reran the public reads through fastp at Q25 and MiXCR, keeping productive beta chains. CDR3 protein duplicates are merged, each entry listing the most common genes and DNA. This sample holds 35,000 to 45,000 distinct CDR3 sequences; approximately 55% were observed only once. The top ten constitute about 28% of the sample. Source material: peripheral blood. The source is an adult woman with stable Graves' hyperthyroidism.

At least ten counts were recorded for this clonotype. The genes are TRBV27 and TRBJ2-2; 9 bases map to TRBD1. The CDR3 has 17 amino acids. V shed 2 bases and J 3 bases; nucleotides not matched to a gene: 7. Germline V CDR1 and CDR2: MNHEY, SMNVEV (reference sequence). CDR3: CASSLQMGQGYTGELFF. CDR3 bases: TGTGCCAGCAGTTTACAAATGGGACAGGGATACACCGGGGAGCTGTTTTTT.

The chain recombines TRBV13 with TRBJ2-7; 7 positions match TRBD1. V trimming: 5 bases; J trimming: 3 bases; junction bases outside the gene matches: 7. From germline, CDR1 is PRHDT and CDR2 FYEKMQ (reference sequence). The length of the CDR3 is 14 residues. In DNA form, the CDR3 reads TGTGCCAGCAGCCGACGGGCAGGGGGCTACGAGCAGTACTTC. Translation: CASSRRAGGYEQYF.

This sequence joins TRBV20-1 and TRBJ2-5; TRBD1 might be the D (5 bases). CDR1 and CDR2 from the germline V gene are DFQATT and SNEGSKA (reference sequence). V lost 6 bases, J lost 1 base, and 9 bases lay in between. This CDR3 spans 12 amino acids. DNA of the CDR3: TGCAGTGCCAGACAGATCCAAGAGACCCAGTACTTC. It is translated as CSARQIQETQYF.

A note on this clonotype: Mismatch with germline at one junction end may stem from a read error. CDR3 sequence reads: CASSVAAGEGYEQCF. The CDR3 DNA follows: TGTGCCAGCAGTGTAGCGGCAGGGGAGGGATACGAGCAATGCTTC. This rearrangement joins TRBV9 to TRBJ2-7; D is perhaps TRBD2 (7 bases). This CDR3 has 15 residues. Germline V gives CDR1 SGDLS, CDR2 YYNGEE.

This clonotype has a count of ten or more. The chain uses TRBV28 and TRBJ1-6; D possibly corresponds to TRBD1 (5 bases). Germline V gives CDR1 MDHEN, CDR2 SYDVKM. The CDR3 contains 15 residues. V was pared by 3 bases and J by 1 base, with 7 bases between. The CDR3, as DNA: TGTGCCAGCAGTTTGCGGGGGTCCTATAATTCACCCCTCCACTTT. This encodes CASSLRGSYNSPLHF.

This clonotype showed up many times. This chain connects TRBV27 to TRBJ2-7; D is perhaps TRBD1 (5 bases). Trimming left V 5 bases short and J 7 bases short, with 12 bases between. Germline V gives CDR1 MNHEY, CDR2 SMNVEV (reference sequence). The CDR3 sequence is 12 residues long. The CDR3 here is CASSAYQGEQYF. CDR3 coding DNA: TGTGCCAGCAGTGCATACCAGGGAGAGCAGTACTTC.

This clonotype ranks as medium-sized. This sequence joins TRBV7-9 and TRBJ2-7; 8 bases are a match to TRBD1. Germline V gene sequence: CDR1 SEHNR, CDR2 FQNEAQ (reference sequence). V lost 5 bases and J lost 5; bases outside the gene matches: 8. This CDR3 comprises 14 residues. The CDR3, as DNA: TGTGCCAGCAGCCCGGACAGGGCAGACGACGAGCAGTACTTC. Amino acid sequence: CASSPDRADDEQYF.

In nucleotides, the CDR3 is TGTGCCAGCACCCCCCCGAGGAGGGAGAAGCATTTT. Translated, it gives CASTPPRREKHF. This chain links TRBV6-1 with TRBJ1-5; no clear D. CDR1 MNHNS and CDR2 SASEGT come from the germline V gene. The CDR3 runs 12 residues. Trimming took 7 bases from V and 14 from J, leaving 18 bases between them.

The chain links TRBV9 to TRBJ1-4; unclear D gene. The germline V gene has CDR1 SGDLS and CDR2 YYNGEE. Trimming took off 0 bases at V and 6 bases at J, with 12 bases between the two ends. The CDR3 loop spans 15 amino acids. The CDR3 DNA is TGTGCCAGCAGCGTAGGGGCCCAGCTGGATGAAAAACTGTTTTTT. This codes for CASSVGAQLDEKLFF.

This clonotype showed up many times. The CDR3 DNA reads TGTGCCAGCAGCCCAATTGGGCCAGGGGATGGCTACACCTTC. Protein: CASSPIGPGDGYTF. V gene TRBV7-3 combines with J gene TRBJ1-2, with a possible D match to TRBD1 (6 bases). The germline V gene has CDR1 SGHTA and CDR2 FQGTGA. The CDR3 spans 14 residues. Trimming took 5 bases from V and 6 from J, leaving 16 bases between them.

In the case of this clonotype: A junction end diverges from the germline sequence, so it may reflect a read error. The chain uses TRBV6-6 and TRBJ1-1; possible D gene TRBD1, 6 bases. The CDR3 is 12 amino acids. Germline assignment: CDR1 MNHNY and CDR2 SVGAGI (reference sequence). The CDR3 region is CASRQGDTESFF. The CDR3 DNA is TGTGCCAGCAGACAGGGAGATACTGAATCTTTCTTT.

This chain joins TRBV5-1 and TRBJ1-2, with 11 bases lining up with TRBD1. Germline-derived CDR1 and CDR2 are SGHRS and YFSETQ. After removal of 0 bases from V and 4 bases from J, the junction contained 2 bases not matched to a gene. This CDR3 has 15 residues. The CDR3 DNA reads as TGCGCCAGCAGCTTGGGGACAGGGGGCTTCTATGGCTACACCTTC. The encoded protein is CASSLGTGGFYGYTF.

This clonotype was counted a few times. The chain carries TRBV20-1 and TRBJ1-2; D uncertain. Germline-derived CDR1 and CDR2 are DFQATT and SNEGSKA (reference sequence). The V end lost 0 bases, the J end lost 5 bases, and 13 bases lay between the germline ends. This CDR3 spans 14 amino acids. The CDR3 sequence is CSARDRTSAYGYTF. In nucleotides, the CDR3 is TGCAGTGCTAGAGATCGAACGTCAGCATATGGCTACACCTTC.

This clonotype was recorded many times. V gene TRBV7-9 combines with J gene TRBJ2-7; 10 nucleotides agree with TRBD2. This CDR3 contains 15 residues. Germline CDR1 and CDR2: SEHNR and FQNEAQ (reference sequence). V dropped 3 bases and J dropped 2; count of bases not matched to a gene: 4. The CDR3 sequence: CASSLSSGSPYEQYF. The CDR3 coding sequence is TGTGCCAGCAGCTTGTCTAGCGGGAGCCCCTACGAGCAGTACTTC.

This clonotype was counted at least ten times. The DNA of the CDR3 is TGCAGTGCTAGAGATCGGATGACTAGCGGGAGGATTGGGGCCAACGTCCTGACTTTC. Amino acids: CSARDRMTSGRIGANVLTF. This sequence joins TRBV20-1 and TRBJ2-6; TRBD2 aligns across 13 bases. The CDR3 sequence is 19 residues long. In germline, CDR1 is DFQATT, CDR2 SNEGSKA (reference sequence). J was trimmed by 3 bases and V by 0 bases; bases with no gene match: 8.

At least ten counts were recorded for this clonotype. V and J are TRBV3-1 and TRBJ2-2; D is unresolved. The CDR3 extends over 12 amino acids. Germline lookup yields CDR1 LGHDT and CDR2 YNNKEL (reference sequence). The V end was cut by 5 bases, the J end by 2 bases, with 3 bases between. The CDR3 loop reads CASSANTGELFF. In DNA form, the CDR3 reads TGTGCCAGCAGCGCAAACACCGGGGAGCTGTTTTTT.

The DNA of the CDR3 is TGTGCCAGCAGCCCTTCGGGGCACACAGATACGCAGTATTTT. It codes for CASSPSGHTDTQYF. The chain joins TRBV28 to TRBJ2-3; either TRBD1 or TRBD2 may supply D (5 bases each). Germline loops: CDR1 MDHEN, CDR2 SYDVKM. Between the trimmed V and J ends, which lost 6 bases and 2 bases, there was a span of 12 bases. This CDR3 has 14 residues.

The table lists this clonotype with a few counts. This chain joins TRBV20-1 and TRBJ1-2; a weak D match, TRBD1 (5 bases). CDR1 is DFQATT and CDR2 is SNEGSKA in the germline V gene (reference sequence). Trimming left V 3 bases short and J 0 bases short, with 8 bases between. The CDR3 is 13 residues long. As DNA, the CDR3 is TGCAGTGCTAGCTTCAGGGCTAACTATGGCTACACCTTC. The encoded protein is CSASFRANYGYTF.

This clonotype came up many times. The V call is TRBV10-3, the J call TRBJ1-2; TRBD1 aligns across 8 bases. The CDR3 is made up of 14 amino acids. From germline, CDR1 is ENHRY and CDR2 SYGVKD. The trim removed 6 bases at V and 3 bases at J, leaving 6 bases unmatched. This CDR3 is CAIRAAGGDYGYTF. CDR3 coding DNA: TGTGCCATCAGGGCCGCAGGGGGCGACTATGGCTACACCTTC.

This clonotype was seen repeatedly, ten times or more. The V and J genes are TRBV6-6 and TRBJ1-5; D gene uncertain. The CDR3 has 15 residues. Germline V gene sequence: CDR1 MNHNY, CDR2 SVGAGI (reference sequence). Trimming removed 0 bases from V and 2 bases from J, with 8 bases in between. CDR3 sequence reads: CASSYSVYGNQPQHF. The CDR3 nucleotides read TGTGCCAGCAGTTACTCAGTCTACGGCAATCAGCCCCAGCATTTT.

This clonotype was counted ten times or more. One end of the junction is discordant with germline, which a read error may explain. The rearrangement links TRBV28 to TRBJ2-2, with D possibly TRBD2 on 6 matching bases. Germline V CDR1 and CDR2: MDHEN, SYDVKM. The CDR3 loop spans 16 amino acids. The CDR3 DNA follows: TGTGCCAGCAGCCATTCCGGGACTCCGAAGACCGGGGAGCTGTTTTTT. It codes for CASSHSGTPKTGELFF. Full variable domain (rest looked up from reference TRBV28 and TRBJ2-2): DVKVTQSSRYLVKRTGEKVFLECVQDMDHENMFWYRQDPGLGLRLIYFSYDVKMKEKGDIPEGYSVSREKKERFSLILESASTNQTSMYLCASSHSGTPKTGELFFGEGSRLTVL.

This chain connects TRBV10-3 to TRBJ1-2; 8 nucleotides align to TRBD1. Germline V gives CDR1 ENHRY, CDR2 SYGVKD. Trimming at V came to 6 bases and at J to 4 bases, leaving 4 bases not matched to a gene. This CDR3 spans 13 amino acids. This CDR3 reads CAISGTGFYGYTF. CDR3 bases: TGTGCCATCAGCGGGACAGGTTTCTATGGCTACACCTTC.

The rearrangement joins TRBV3-1 to TRBJ2-3; D gene unclear. The CDR3 extends over 15 amino acids. In germline, CDR1 is LGHDT, CDR2 YNNKEL (reference sequence). Trimming stripped 6 bases from V and 1 base from J, with 14 bases between. CDR3 sequence: CASSPPGSGTDTQYF. The CDR3, as DNA: TGTGCCAGCAGTCCACCGGGTTCAGGCACAGATACGCAGTATTTT.

This clonotype was seen at least ten times. This chain uses TRBV9 with TRBJ2-7; 9 bases align to TRBD1. This CDR3 comprises 14 residues. Trimming cost V 2 bases and J 5 bases; bases outside gene matches: 5. CDR1 is SGDLS, CDR2 YYNGEE, per germline. The CDR3 protein is CASSVGQGFHEQYF. For the CDR3, the DNA is TGTGCCAGCAGCGTGGGACAGGGATTCCACGAGCAGTACTTC. The full variable domain, in which reference TRBV9 and TRBJ2-7 provide the parts outside the CDR3, is DSGVTQTPKHLITATGQRVTLRCSPRSGDLSVYWYQQSLDQGLQFLIQYYNGEERAKGNILERFSAQQFPDLHSELNLSSLELGDSALYFCASSVGQGFHEQYFGPGTRLTVT.

This clonotype showed up many times. In DNA, the CDR3 is TGTGCCAGCAGCCTAGGACTAGCGGAGACCCAGTACTTC. Translation: CASSLGLAETQYF. This chain connects TRBV3-1 to TRBJ2-5, with 9 bases fitting TRBD2. Germline V lookup: CDR1 LGHDT, CDR2 YNNKEL (reference sequence). The CDR3 is 13 residues long. The V gene end was trimmed by 4 bases and the J gene end by 5 bases; junction bases not matched to a gene: 2.

This clonotype appeared a few times. The chain has TRBV29-1 and TRBJ1-2; TRBD1 matches 9 bases. Germline V gene data show CDR1 as SQVTM and CDR2 as ANQGSEA. V lost 3 bases and J lost 8; bases outside the gene matches: 7. The CDR3 has 13 residues. CDR3 region: CSVEKDRGRGYTF. The CDR3 nucleotides read TGCAGCGTTGAGAAGGACAGGGGACGGGGCTACACCTTC.